A selection of T cell receptor beta chains follows, all from one sample in a study of blood T cells in healthy people across ages. TCRdb independently ran MiXCR on the 5' RACE reads; one entry per CDR3 protein. The sample has some 850,000 distinct CDR3 sequences; more than 25% are singletons. These same records also appear under a second study, on T cells of mothers and their children.

Sequencing was done on a sample of blood. All receptors derive from a boy aged 10-17 years in good health. Each CDR3 is given with its conserved first and last residue. Fields, in order: D gene, clone size, V gene, J gene, CDR3 protein, CDR3 DNA. A D gene is named only where the DNA matches it firmly. Clone size, where shown, is once, few, many, or a class for clones that have expanded.

.,.,TRBV7-9,TRBJ2-5,CASSLELGYQETQYF,TGTGCCAGCAGCTTAGAACTTGGGTATCAAGAGACCCAGTACTTC
TRBD2,.,TRBV5-1,TRBJ2-7,CASKLTSGGRYYEQYF,TGCGCCAGTAAACTGACTAGCGGGGGCCGGTACTACGAGCAGTACTTC
.,.,TRBV18,TRBJ2-6,CASSPGESGANVLTF,TGTGCCAGCTCACCAGGCGAGTCCGGGGCCAACGTCCTGACTTTC
TRBD1,few,TRBV15,TRBJ2-5,CATSRGRTGGSETQYF,TGTGCCACCAGCAGAGGAAGGACAGGGGGGAGTGAGACCCAGTACTTC
.,few,TRBV3-1,TRBJ2-7,CASSQAARPYEQYF,TGTGCCAGCAGCCAAGCTGCCAGGCCGTACGAGCAGTACTTC
.,few,TRBV7-9,TRBJ1-1,CASSPKGTGNTEAFF,TGTGCCAGCAGCCCAAAAGGTACGGGGAACACTGAAGCTTTCTTT
.,.,TRBV6-1,TRBJ1-1,CASSGRDILNTEAFF,TGTGCCAGCAGTGGAAGGGATATATTGAACACTGAAGCTTTCTTT
.,few,TRBV12-3/TRBV12-4,TRBJ2-6,CASSRWGTPGSGANVLTF,TGTGCCAGCAGCCGTTGGGGGACTCCGGGCTCTGGGGCCAACGTCCTGACTTTC
.,few,TRBV5-1,TRBJ1-6,CASSFGTRESPLHF,TGCGCCAGCAGCTTTGGAACACGGGAATCACCCCTCCACTTT
TRBD1,.,TRBV2,TRBJ2-2,CASSEEGQSTGELFF,TGTGCCAGCAGTGAAGAGGGACAGTCCACCGGGGAGCTGTTTTTT
.,.,TRBV24-1,TRBJ1-4,CATSDLVSEKLFF,TGTGCCACCAGTGATTTGGTCAGTGAAAAACTGTTTTTT
.,.,TRBV6-5,TRBJ1-1,CASSSPLGARLNTEAFF,TGTGCCAGCAGTTCCCCCTTGGGAGCTAGACTGAACACTGAAGCTTTCTTT
TRBD1,.,TRBV12-3/TRBV12-4,TRBJ1-6,CASSPQGADSPLHF,TGTGCCAGCAGTCCCCAGGGGGCCGATTCACCCCTCCACTTT
.,.,TRBV30,TRBJ1-1,CAWSPRANTEAFF,TGTGCCTGGAGTCCCCGGGCGAACACTGAAGCTTTCTTT
.,.,TRBV2,TRBJ2-5,CASSVFQETQYF,TGTGCCAGCAGTGTGTTCCAAGAGACCCAGTACTTC
TRBD1,.,TRBV10-3,TRBJ1-4,CAIGTGTNEKLFF,TGTGCCATCGGGACAGGGACAAATGAAAAACTGTTTTTT
TRBD1,.,TRBV14,TRBJ1-6,CARPRDSENSPLHF,TGTGCCAGGCCCCGGGACAGTGAGAATTCACCCCTCCACTTT
.,.,TRBV15,TRBJ2-5,CATSGGRGRETQYF,TGTGCCACCAGCGGAGGGCGGGGGCGCGAGACCCAGTACTTC
.,.,TRBV15,TRBJ1-2,CATSRAESYGYTF,TGTGCCACCAGCAGAGCCGAGAGCTATGGCTACACCTTC
TRBD1,.,TRBV3-1,TRBJ2-2,CASSRQGNVGELFF,TGTGCCAGCAGCCGACAGGGGAACGTCGGGGAGCTGTTTTTT
.,few,TRBV3-1,TRBJ1-2,CASSQVGGFGYTF,TGTGCCAGCAGCCAAGTAGGGGGGTTCGGCTACACCTTC
.,.,TRBV6-2/TRBV6-3,TRBJ1-1,CASSDREAFF,TGTGCCAGCAGCGATCGGGAAGCTTTCTTT
.,.,TRBV4-1,TRBJ2-5,CASSPRIRSLFF,TGCGCCAGCAGCCCCCGAATTCGCAGCCTGTTCTTC
.,.,TRBV28,TRBJ1-2,CASTLDRMKFNYGYTF,TGTGCCAGCACCTTAGACAGGATGAAATTTAACTATGGCTACACCTTC
TRBD2,once,TRBV7-9,TRBJ2-1,CASSLRREGPHNEQFF,TGTGCCAGCAGCTTGCGGCGGGAGGGCCCCCACAATGAGCAGTTCTTC
TRBD1,.,TRBV2,TRBJ2-7,CASRDRANYEQYF,TGTGCCAGCCGGGACAGGGCGAACTACGAGCAGTACTTC
.,.,TRBV6-5,TRBJ2-3,CASSTGTGDTQYF,TGTGCCAGCAGTACGGGAACTGGCGATACGCAGTATTTT
.,few,TRBV2,TRBJ2-7,CASRGGEQYF,TGTGCCAGCCGAGGGGGCGAGCAGTACTTC
.,.,TRBV6-5,TRBJ2-2,CASSPVTGELFF,TGTGCCAGCAGTCCAGTAACCGGGGAGCTGTTTTTT
.,.,TRBV20-1,TRBJ1-5,CSAKSGDQPQHF,TGCAGTGCTAAATCCGGAGATCAGCCCCAGCATTTT
TRBD2,.,TRBV20-1,TRBJ2-5,CSAPPSGGNQETQYF,TGCAGTGCACCTCCTAGCGGGGGGAACCAAGAGACCCAGTACTTC
TRBD2,.,TRBV27,TRBJ2-3,CASMRIAGGSTDTQYF,TGTGCCAGCATGAGGATAGCGGGGGGATCCACAGATACGCAGTATTTT
TRBD2,.,TRBV7-6,TRBJ2-1,CASSLLAGGVYNEQFF,TGTGCCAGCAGCTTACTAGCGGGGGGGGTTTACAATGAGCAGTTCTTC
.,few,TRBV10-1,TRBJ2-1,CASSESSRNRDPSYNEQFF,TGCGCCAGCAGTGAGTCAAGCCGGAACAGGGATCCATCCTACAATGAGCAGTTCTTC
TRBD2,.,TRBV20-1,TRBJ2-4,CSAIGTSGNIQYF,TGCAGTGCTATCGGGACTAGCGGGAACATTCAGTACTTC
TRBD2,.,TRBV12-3/TRBV12-4,TRBJ2-5,CASSITTSGKETQYF,TGTGCCAGCAGTATAACCACTAGCGGAAAAGAGACCCAGTACTTC
.,.,TRBV9,TRBJ2-5,CASSVELGSEETQYF,TGTGCCAGCAGCGTAGAGCTAGGGAGTGAAGAGACCCAGTACTTC
.,.,TRBV5-1,TRBJ1-2,CASSLTPGTGRGYTF,TGCGCCAGCAGCTTGACCCCCGGAACAGGGAGAGGCTACACCTTC
.,once,TRBV7-8,TRBJ1-5,CASSLVDPYQPQHF,TGTGCCAGCAGCTTAGTGGACCCTTATCAGCCCCAGCATTTT
TRBD2,few,TRBV7-2,TRBJ2-1,CASSLTAGGHHTYNEQFF,TGTGCCAGCAGCTTAACTGCGGGGGGGCATCATACCTACAATGAGCAGTTCTTC
TRBD1,few,TRBV11-2,TRBJ2-5,CASSLNRGRETQYF,TGTGCCAGCAGCTTAAACAGGGGTCGAGAGACCCAGTACTTC
TRBD2,.,TRBV2,TRBJ2-3,CASSPTTSGGWTDTQYF,TGTGCCAGCAGTCCGACCACTAGCGGGGGTTGGACAGATACGCAGTATTTT
TRBD1,few,TRBV12-3/TRBV12-4,TRBJ2-7,CASTWSPDRAKQYF,TGTGCCAGCACTTGGTCCCCGGACAGGGCCAAGCAGTACTTC
.,.,TRBV7-9,TRBJ1-3,CASSLEAVRNTIYF,TGTGCCAGCAGCTTAGAGGCAGTACGAAACACCATATATTTT
.,.,TRBV20-1,TRBJ2-5,CSARDLSGEIQETQYF,TGCAGTGCTAGAGATCTGTCAGGAGAGATCCAAGAGACCCAGTACTTC
TRBD1,.,TRBV4-1,TRBJ1-4,CASRRTGVTNEKLFF,TGCGCCAGCAGACGGACAGGAGTTACTAATGAAAAACTGTTTTTT
.,many,TRBV3-1,TRBJ2-5,CASSQTETQYF,TGTGCCAGCAGCCAAACAGAGACCCAGTACTTC
.,.,TRBV3-1,TRBJ1-1,CASSRRGGGGTEAFF,TGTGCCAGCAGTCGGAGGGGGGGTGGCGGCACTGAAGCTTTCTTT
.,.,TRBV5-1,TRBJ1-2,CASSLDEGGSHGYTF,TGCGCCAGCAGCTTGGATGAGGGCGGCTCGCATGGCTACACCTTC
.,.,TRBV29-1,TRBJ2-1,CSVGSARNNEQFF,TGCAGCGTTGGGTCGGCCCGCAACAATGAGCAGTTCTTC
TRBD2,.,TRBV9,TRBJ2-7,CASSIGTSGQGEQYF,TGTGCCAGCAGCATCGGGACTAGCGGACAAGGCGAGCAGTACTTC
TRBD2,few,TRBV30,TRBJ2-7,CAWSAGGDTYEQYF,TGTGCCTGGAGTGCGGGGGGGGATACCTACGAGCAGTACTTC
.,.,TRBV14,TRBJ1-3,CASSQGTRSGNTIYF,TGTGCCAGCAGCCAAGGAACACGCTCTGGAAACACCATATATTTT